This T cell receptor beta chain was retrieved from a study of T cells in Graves' hyperthyroidism and ophthalmopathy (dated by TCRdb to the late 2010s). In terms of the full investigation: Peripheral blood samples were taken at initial diagnosis, before any treatment was given. To identify TCR V-J signatures that set the groups apart, the researchers used a discovery cohort of roughly 100 patients, made up of 40 to 45 with Graves' ophthalmopathy and 57 with stable Graves' hyperthyroidism. Prospective prediction of ophthalmopathy was tested in an independent validation cohort consisting of some 20 hyperthyroidism patients and about 17 patients who later progressed to ophthalmopathy. The 75 to 100 discovery patients were randomly split 7:3 into training and test sets. Thyroid tissue and blood T-cell repertoires from about six Graves' hyperthyroidism patients were also compared in the study. After blood sampling, hyperthyroidism patients were treated with methimazole at a starting dose of 30 mg daily, and ophthalmopathy patients were treated with high-dose intravenous methylprednisolone. TCR Vbeta CDR3 sequencing of 120 to 150 peripheral blood samples (under 45 ophthalmopathy, 75 hyperthyroidism and some 17 progressor patients) is reported in the paper.

Graves' hyperthyroidism was defined as stable when no progression to ophthalmopathy occurred over 18 months of follow-up. The hyperthyroidism patients were between 18 and 65 years old and newly diagnosed, with a disease duration of less than 2 months. Patients with uncontrolled infections, other autoimmune diseases, pregnancy or lactation were excluded. Clinical symptoms, serum thyroxine and TRAb, thyroid ultrasound, and orbital computed tomography formed the basis for the diagnoses. Ficoll-Paque density gradient centrifugation was used to isolate PBMCs from approximately 10 ml of fresh peripheral blood. Total RNA was extracted using Trizol reagent, and RNA quality was assessed on an Agilent 2100 Bioanalyzer. Note on this clonotype: No cognate antigen has been identified for it. Base qualities are not at hand, and no much larger clone is one base apart.

Paper-wide results and their limitations: A 13 V-J signature model separated ophthalmopathy from stable hyperthyroidism, with roughly 88% sensitivity and 81.08% specificity in cross-validation and 80%/75% in testing. During validation, the model predicted progression to ophthalmopathy a median of around 6 months ahead of onset, with almost 71% sensitivity and almost 75% specificity. Sample size was not statistically predetermined, and blinding of investigators to group allocation was not performed. Most expanded thyroid clonotypes (frequency above 0.001) were also detected in blood, a finding suggesting that blood repertoires may reflect thyroid immune responses.

TCR beta CDR3 regions were amplified from RNA transcripts. The first round of RT-PCR for the TCR CDR3 was performed with the HTBI primer set and the Qiagen OneStep RT-PCR kit. A second multiplex PCR round built the libraries, followed by size selection and purification. Libraries were sequenced paired-end with 100 bp reads on an Illumina HiSeq2000. Per the authors' processing: SOAPnuke was used to process the raw data, removing reads that contained adapters or uncalled bases, had a mean Phred below 15, or lacked an exact match to the constant primer or identifier. COPE v1.2.5 was used to merge the high-quality paired reads, and each unique nucleotide sequence was defined as a clonotype. Clonotypes were aligned to IMGT TRBV, TRBD and TRBJ reference segments using MiTCR v1.1. Only V-J combinations with frequency above 0.0001, covering roughly 99% of repertoires, were analysed. The TCS score was defined as F50 (clonal expansion) divided by E x V (chaos), with BLOSUM62-based TCRdist calculated between CDR3 peptides within each V-J. Welch's t-statistics and random forest reduced fewer than 550 V-J features to some 14, which were used in a naive Bayes classifier (R e1071). TCRdb cleaned the public reads at Q25 with fastp, built clones with MiXCR and kept in-frame beta chains. CDR3 protein sequences are deduplicated, and each keeps its most common genes and DNA. TCRdb's processing, not the study's, gives the V and J calls here. The sample table shows some 620,000 distinct CDR3 sequences, and about 17% are seen once. The ten largest clones capture around 3.9% of the sample.

CDR1 and CDR2, looked up from the germline V gene, are SQVTM and ANQGSEA. The CDR3 runs 13 amino acids, cysteine and phenylalanine included. The CDR3 DNA has 39 bases and is translated from base 1. The germline V end is reduced by 7 bases and the J end by 4 bases; junction bases left unmatched: 7. The clonotype was recovered from a woman in her twenties or thirties with Graves' hyperthyroidism. Sequences were obtained from blood. The chain couples TRBV29-1 to TRBJ2-4; TRBD1 aligns with 7 central bases. The sequenced DNA: TGCAGCGGTCAAGGACAGGCGAAAAACATTCAGTACTTC. Translated, this gives CSGQGQAKNIQYF.